A single sample gave rise to the 8 T cell receptor beta chains below, sequenced in a study of CD8 T cells in Susac syndrome. RNA amounts of about 0.5 to 1 ug underwent reverse transcription with random hexamers. MiXCR, applied by TCRdb to the immunoSEQ multiplex PCR reads, yields one record per CDR3 protein. The sample yields around 200,000 distinct CDR3 sequences, around 90% seen once. Sequencing was performed on CD8+ T cells from PBMCs. The receptors stem from a human donor with multiple sclerosis.

V gene TRBV10-2 combines with J gene TRBJ2-3, with D perhaps matching TRBD2 (7 bases). The germline CDR1 and CDR2 sequences are WSHSY and SAAADI. V lost 1 base to trimming and J lost 5 bases, with 19 bases between them. This CDR3 comprises 17 residues. CDR3 DNA sequence: TGCGCCAGCAGTGAGTGGGGAGGGGACAATACCCAAGATACGCAGTATTTT. It translates to CASSEWGGDNTQDTQYF.

This chain uses TRBV12-3 or TRBV12-4 with TRBJ2-7, with TRBD1 as a possible D gene (5 bases). This CDR3 has 14 amino acids. The V gene lost 2 bases and the J gene lost 0 bases, with 8 bases spanning the gap. DNA for the CDR3: TGTGCCAGCAGTTTAATACAGGCCTCCTACGAGCAGTACTTC. Translating it yields CASSLIQASYEQYF.

The chain carries TRBV2 and TRBJ1-2, with 7 bases identical to TRBD1. Trimming removed 6 bases from V and 4 bases from J; junction bases left unmatched: 11. The CDR3 is made up of 15 amino acids. Germline lookup yields CDR1 SNHLY and CDR2 FYNNEI. The CDR3 protein is CASSGFPGQIYGYTF. DNA of the CDR3: TGTGCCAGCAGCGGATTCCCGGGACAGATCTATGGCTACACCTTC.

The CDR3 is CSARDPPASGGTDTQYF. In nucleotides, the CDR3 is TGCAGTGCTAGAGATCCCCCTGCTAGCGGGGGCACAGATACGCAGTATTTT. This chain links TRBV20-1 with TRBJ2-3, with TRBD2 matching 9 bases. Germline lookup yields CDR1 DFQATT and CDR2 SNEGSKA (reference sequence). The CDR3 totals 17 residues. The V segment lost 0 bases and the J segment 1 base; nucleotides outside the gene matches: 8.

The chain uses TRBV6-5 and TRBJ2-7; no definite D call. Germline V gives CDR1 MNHEY, CDR2 SVGAGI. V gave up 4 bases and J gave up 3 bases, with 10 bases separating them. The CDR3 consists of 13 residues. The CDR3, as DNA: TGTGCCAGCAGTTCCTCATACTTCTACGAGCAGTACTTC. Its translation is CASSSSYFYEQYF.

V gene TRBV5-5 combines with J gene TRBJ2-1; possible D gene TRBD1, 6 bases. V was clipped by 2 bases and J by 5 bases, with 14 bases between them. Germline V gives CDR1 SGHKS, CDR2 YYEKEE (reference sequence). The CDR3 is 15 residues long. The CDR3: CASSFTGTFHNEQFF. Written as DNA, the CDR3 is TGTGCCAGCAGCTTCACAGGGACCTTTCACAATGAGCAGTTCTTC. Full variable domain (missing parts from reference TRBV5-5 and TRBJ2-1): DAGVTQSPTHLIKTRGQQVTLRCSPISGHKSVSWYQQVLGQGPQFIFQYYEKEERGRGNFPDRFSARQFPNYSSELNVNALLLGDSALYLCASSFTGTFHNEQFFGPGTRLTVL.

The chain is built from TRBV13 and TRBJ2-7, with D perhaps assigned TRBD1 or TRBD2 (5 bases each). The CDR3 runs 13 residues. Germline CDR1 is PRHDT and CDR2 is FYEKMQ (reference sequence). V lost 4 bases to trimming and J lost 5 bases, with 12 bases between them. CDR3 nucleotide sequence: TGTGCCAGCAGCTCCGGGGCGGGTAACGAGCAGTACTTC. It encodes CASSSGAGNEQYF.

The chain employs TRBV25-1 and TRBJ2-1, with no clear D. V was shortened by 5 bases and J by 2 bases, with 22 bases between the two germline ends. In germline, CDR1 is MGHDK, CDR2 SYGVNS. This CDR3 is 18 amino acids long. CDR3: CASSCETLLLRTYNEQFF. The DNA of the CDR3 is TGTGCCAGCAGTTGCGAGACACTCCTGTTACGTACCTACAATGAGCAGTTCTTC.